The 10 T cell receptor beta chains given below trace back to one sample, sequenced in a study of blood T cell repertoires in COVID-19. Only in-frame clones appear in the TCRdb table, and some are missing; sequencing was by immunoSEQ multiplex PCR. The repertoire consists of approximately 90,000 clones, with 84% occurring once and the leading ten covering around a quarter. The sequencing sample was made of peripheral blood. These receptors were taken from a man aged 55 to 70 with acute or convalescent COVID-19.

V gene TRBV5-1 combines with J gene TRBJ2-3, with D tentatively TRBD2 (5 bases). V gave up 0 bases and J gave up 5 bases, with 13 bases separating them. The CDR3 loop spans 15 amino acids. Germline V gene data show CDR1 as SGHRS and CDR2 as YFSETQ. The CDR3 coding sequence is TGCGCCAGCAGCTTGGCCAGGACTGCGGGAGATACGCAGTATTTT. Translating it yields CASSLARTAGDTQYF.

This chain uses TRBV2 with TRBJ1-2; 11 bases fit TRBD1. This CDR3 region has 15 residues. V was pared by 8 bases and J by 2 bases, with 7 bases of the junction left unmatched. In germline, CDR1 is SNHLY, CDR2 FYNNEI. The CDR3 is CASGQGAGYNYGYTF. For the CDR3, the DNA is TGTGCCAGCGGACAGGGGGCAGGTTACAACTATGGCTACACCTTC.

The rearrangement links TRBV7-9 to TRBJ2-4, with 7 positions matching TRBD1. The V segment lost 7 bases and the J segment 16 bases; nucleotides outside the gene matches: 10. Germline lookup yields CDR1 SEHNR and CDR2 FQNEAQ (reference sequence). The CDR3 totals 11 residues. CDR3 amino acids: CASTQDRIVYF. As DNA, the CDR3 is TGTGCCAGCACCCAGGACAGGATAGTTTACTTC.

This chain joins TRBV15 and TRBJ1-4, with TRBD1 matching over 8 bases. This CDR3 spans 16 amino acids. The germline V gene encodes CDR1 LNHNV and CDR2 YYDKDF (reference sequence). The junction had 5 bases not matched to a gene; V was cut back by 0 bases and J by 5 bases. CDR3 bases: TGTGCCACCAGCAGAGATAGGAACAGGGGGAATGAAAAACTGTTTTTT. Protein: CATSRDRNRGNEKLFF.

The chain carries TRBV6-6 and TRBJ1-6; 8 bases align to TRBD1. This CDR3 is 14 amino acids long. Looked up from germline, CDR1 is MNHNY and CDR2 is SVGAGI (reference sequence). With V trimmed by 5 bases and J by 6 bases, 3 bases remained unmatched. The CDR3 DNA sequence: TGTGCCAGCAGTCCCAGGGGGCCTAATTCACCCCTCCACTTT. It codes for CASSPRGPNSPLHF.

The J gene is TRBJ1-6, the V gene TRBV2; D unresolved. The CDR3 loop spans 14 amino acids. Germline lookup yields CDR1 SNHLY and CDR2 FYNNEI. Trimming stripped 4 bases from V and 10 bases from J, with 14 bases between. Here the CDR3 DNA reads TGTGCCAGCAGTGCCCTGGGCCCGAACTCACCCCTCCACTTT. Protein: CASSALGPNSPLHF.

The V gene is TRBV5-1, the J gene TRBJ2-1; 8 bases agree with TRBD1. The CDR3 is 17 amino acids. With V trimmed by 0 bases and J by 0 bases, 5 bases remained unmatched. Germline assignment: CDR1 SGHRS and CDR2 YFSETQ. In DNA, the CDR3 is TGCGCCAGCAGCTTGGCCGGGACAGGAAGCTCCTACAATGAGCAGTTCTTC. This sequence encodes CASSLAGTGSSYNEQFF.

The rearrangement uses TRBV7-3 and TRBJ2-1, with 8 bases matching TRBD2. Unmatched junction bases numbered 12, after V lost 5 bases and J lost 9 bases. CDR1 SGHTA and CDR2 FQGTGA come from the germline V gene. The CDR3 extends over 15 amino acids. The CDR3 sequence is CASSPEGLATAEQFF. CDR3 nucleotides: TGTGCCAGCAGCCCTGAAGGACTAGCTACGGCTGAGCAGTTCTTC. Full variable domain (missing parts from reference TRBV7-3 and TRBJ2-1): GAGVSQTPSNKVTEKGKYVELRCDPISGHTALYWYRQSLGQGPEFLIYFQGTGAADDSGLPNDRFFAVRPEGSVSTLKIQRTERGDSAVYLCASSPEGLATAEQFFGPGTRLTVL.

V usage is TRBV7-2 and J usage is TRBJ1-2, with D possibly matching TRBD1 (6 bases). V was trimmed by 5 bases and J by 3 bases, leaving 16 bases between them. The germline V gene encodes CDR1 SGHTA and CDR2 FQGNSA. The CDR3 is 15 amino acids. CDR3 in DNA: TGTGCCAGCAGCCCGGACAGCCTCAATCACTATGGCTACACCTTC. Its translation is CASSPDSLNHYGYTF.

The J gene is TRBJ1-3, the V gene TRBV6-5; D ambiguous. Trimming removed 9 bases at V and 0 bases at J, with 15 bases between. Germline V CDR1 and CDR2: MNHEY, SVGAGI. The CDR3 is 15 amino acids. CDR3 DNA sequence: TGTGCCAGTATGGCGAGGTCCAGCTCTGGAAACACCATATATTTT. Translation gives CASMARSSSGNTIYF.